The 17 T cell receptor beta chains listed next were all sequenced from one sample in a study of shared T cell receptors in the human thymus. The table came from immunoSEQ multiplex PCR; TCRdb's copy has only in-frame clones and leaves some out. The data contain some 640,000 clones, approximately 89% of them singletons. These same data were also listed under a study on human thymus T cells.

Sequenced material: thymocytes. The receptor set was obtained from a boy under two years old with a congenital heart defect.

V and J are TRBV5-1 and TRBJ2-2; 9 bases fit TRBD1. V shed 1 base, J shed 4 bases, and the junction held 8 bases outside the gene matches. There are 17 residues in the CDR3. Germline CDR1 is SGHRS and CDR2 is YFSETQ. The CDR3 spells CASSLFGDRGSTGELFF. In DNA form, the CDR3 reads TGCGCCAGCAGCTTGTTCGGAGACAGGGGGAGCACCGGGGAGCTGTTTTTT.

The chain has TRBV5-1 and TRBJ1-2, with unresolved D. The V end was cut by 1 base, the J end by 8 bases, with 27 bases between. In germline, CDR1 is SGHRS, CDR2 YFSETQ. This CDR3 has 18 residues. The CDR3 DNA reads TGCGCCAGCAGCTTGCCCCTGCGGTTCGGGAAGGAAGGAAGAGGCTACACCTTC. It codes for CASSLPLRFGKEGRGYTF.

The CDR3 DNA reads as TGTGCCAGCAGTTTCTCTAGCGGGAGCTCCTACAATGAGCAGTTCTTC. This gives the protein CASSFSSGSSYNEQFF. This chain joins TRBV28 and TRBJ2-1; TRBD2 agrees at 10 bases. V lost 3 bases to trimming and J lost 0 bases; unmatched junction nucleotides: 2. Germline-derived CDR1 and CDR2 are MDHEN and SYDVKM. The CDR3 runs 16 residues.

The chain employs TRBV23-1 and TRBJ2-7, with D possibly matching TRBD2 (5 bases). TRBV23-1 qualifies as an ORF whose function is uncertain. This CDR3 is 13 amino acids long. The ends were cut back, 2 bases at V and 2 bases at J, with 7 bases in the middle. The CDR3 region has the DNA TGCGCCAGCAGTCAACAGGAGGCCTACGAGCAGTACTTC. Residues: CASSQQEAYEQYF.

V usage is TRBV7-2 and J usage is TRBJ2-3; 7 positions match TRBD2. With V trimmed by 3 bases and J by 0 bases, 12 bases remained unmatched. The CDR3 totals 18 residues. The germline V gene has CDR1 SGHTA and CDR2 FQGNSA. This CDR3 is CASSLSLGTIKSTDTQYF. CDR3 DNA: TGTGCCAGCAGCTTGAGCCTAGGGACTATCAAGAGCACAGATACGCAGTATTTT.

The chain uses TRBV28 and TRBJ1-2; D is ambiguous. V dropped 6 bases and J dropped 4 bases, with 18 bases sitting between them. The CDR3 consists of 15 residues. Germline V gene lookup returns CDR1 MDHEN and CDR2 SYDVKM. The CDR3 DNA reads TGTGCCAGCAGCGATTTTGGAGGCCGGTTCTATGGCTACACCTTC. Translation: CASSDFGGRFYGYTF.

The CDR3, as DNA: TGTGCCAGCAGCCCTCGGGCACAGGAGAACACCGGGGAGCTGTTTTTT. Protein: CASSPRAQENTGELFF. The rearrangement links TRBV7-2 to TRBJ2-2; tentatively, D is TRBD1 (5 bases). V shed 5 bases and J shed 1 base, with 14 bases lying between them. The CDR3 sequence is 16 residues long. Germline V gene sequence: CDR1 SGHTA, CDR2 FQGNSA.

V usage is TRBV9 and J usage is TRBJ1-2; a weak D match, TRBD1 (6 bases). The CDR3 is made up of 14 amino acids. Trimming removed 0 bases at V and 8 bases at J, with 14 bases between. CDR1 and CDR2 (germline): SGDLS, YYNGEE. CDR3 DNA: TGTGCCAGCAGCGTAGAGGGTGGGGGCGCGGGCTACACCTTC. Amino acid sequence: CASSVEGGGAGYTF. Full variable domain (rest looked up from reference TRBV9 and TRBJ1-2): DSGVTQTPKHLITATGQRVTLRCSPRSGDLSVYWYQQSLDQGLQFLIQYYNGEERAKGNILERFSAQQFPDLHSELNLSSLELGDSALYFCASSVEGGGAGYTFGSGTRLTVV.

This chain connects TRBV2 to TRBJ1-2; maybe TRBD1 (5 bases). The CDR3 runs to 14 residues. Germline V gene lookup returns CDR1 SNHLY and CDR2 FYNNEI. V lost 8 bases to trimming and J lost 6 bases, with 19 bases between them. The CDR3 DNA follows: TGTGCCAGCGGGGGACTCGGTCCCTTCGATGGCTACACCTTC. This codes for CASGGLGPFDGYTF. The full variable domain, with the rest looked up from reference TRBV2 and TRBJ1-2, is EPEVTQTPSHQVTQMGQEVILRCVPISNHLYFYWYRQILGQKVEFLVSFYNNEISEKSEIFDDQFSVERPDGSNFTLKIRSTKLEDSAMYFCASGGLGPFDGYTFGSGTRLTVV.

The CDR3 here is CASSSRTASNQPQHF. The CDR3, as DNA: TGTGCCAGCAGTTCCCGGACAGCTAGCAATCAGCCCCAGCATTTT. This sequence joins TRBV6-6 and TRBJ1-5; a possible D gene is TRBD1 (6 bases). Germline assignment: CDR1 MNHNY and CDR2 SVGAGI (reference sequence). Trimming left V 4 bases short and J 0 bases short, with 10 bases between. The CDR3 has 15 amino acids.

This chain uses TRBV5-1 with TRBJ2-2; possibly TRBD1 for D (6 bases). CDR1 is SGHRS and CDR2 is YFSETQ in the germline V gene. The CDR3 runs 13 residues. Trimming took 10 bases from V and 4 from J, leaving 14 bases between them. CDR3 region: CAGREGVTGELFF. The CDR3 coding sequence is TGCGCCGGGCGTGAGGGGGTCACCGGGGAGCTGTTTTTT.

DNA for the CDR3: TGCGCCAGCAGCTTGGTATACGCAGGCGCCTACGAGCAGTACTTC. Its protein product is CASSLVYAGAYEQYF. V and J are TRBV5-1 and TRBJ2-7; D call uncertain. Trimming took off 0 bases at V and 2 bases at J, with 12 bases between the two ends. In germline, CDR1 is SGHRS, CDR2 YFSETQ. The CDR3 contains 15 residues.

The chain carries TRBV7-9 and TRBJ2-1; tentatively, D is TRBD2 (5 bases). With 7 bases removed from V and 5 bases from J, the gap between germline ends came to 12 bases. The CDR3 spans 13 residues. Looked up from germline, CDR1 is SEHNR and CDR2 is FQNEAQ (reference sequence). The DNA of the CDR3 is TGTGCCAGCACCCCTAGCCGGAACAATGAGCAGTTCTTC. Translation gives CASTPSRNNEQFF.

J is TRBJ2-7 and V is TRBV6-5; D unclear. Germline assignment: CDR1 MNHEY and CDR2 SVGAGI. Trimming pared 6 bases from V and 0 bases from J, leaving 12 bases between. CDR3 size: 14 residues. CDR3 in DNA: TGTGCCAGCAGACTGACGCGGCTCTCCTACGAGCAGTACTTC. The encoded protein is CASRLTRLSYEQYF.

CDR3 amino acids: CSLGGPSGSTTDTQYF. In DNA, the CDR3 is TGCAGCCTGGGGGGGCCAAGCGGGTCCACCACAGATACGCAGTATTTT. The chain has TRBV29-1 and TRBJ2-3; perhaps TRBD2 as D (7 bases). CDR1 is SQVTM, CDR2 ANQGSEA, per germline. This CDR3 is 16 amino acids long. Deletions cut 8 bases from V and 2 bases from J, with 23 bases between.

Details on this clone: In this CDR3 the conserved last residue, phenylalanine or tryptophan, is missing, so a read error is likely. Because the CDR3's place on the DNA is in doubt, the DNA is left out and the CDR3 is given as listed by TCRdb. The rearrangement uses TRBV20-1 and TRBJ2-7; TRBD1, the table's D call, lacks a check against the DNA. The CDR3 has 8 amino acids, counting both end residues. Germline CDR1 is DFQATT and CDR2 is SNEGSKA (reference sequence). CDR3 loop: CSVSSGFR.

This clone appeared once. This rearrangement joins TRBV27 to TRBJ2-3; 12 bases fit TRBD2. Trimming at V came to 6 bases and at J to 4 bases, leaving 8 bases not matched to a gene. Germline V CDR1 and CDR2: MNHEY, SMNVEV (reference sequence). This CDR3 has 16 amino acids. Written as DNA, the CDR3 is TGTGCCAGCAGCGGATGGACTAGCGGGAATTCAGATACGCAGTATTTT. Its translation is CASSGWTSGNSDTQYF.